Below, 4 T cell receptor beta chains from the same sample are listed, as sequenced in a study of identical twins. In TCRdb, the 5' RACE reads were re-called with MiXCR into one record per CDR3 protein. The sample consists of 150,000 or so distinct CDR3 sequences, 3.5% of them appearing once. Specimen: memory T cells sorted from blood. Every receptor here comes from a man in his late teens or twenties in good health.

There are many counts of this clonotype. The chain couples TRBV7-8 to TRBJ2-2; possible D gene TRBD2, 7 bases. The CDR3 covers 16 residues. Deletions cut 2 bases from V and 6 bases from J, with 16 bases between. The V gene's germline CDR1 is SGHVS and CDR2 FQNEAQ. DNA for the CDR3: TGTGCCAGCAGCTTATTCGGGGAGGGGGACGCCGGGGAGCTGTTTTTT. It encodes CASSLFGEGDAGELFF.

The chain couples TRBV13 to TRBJ2-1, with a tentative D call TRBD1 (5 bases). The CDR3 has 16 amino acids. Trimming pared 1 base from V and 6 bases from J, leaving 16 bases between. The germline gives CDR1 PRHDT, CDR2 FYEKMQ (reference sequence). In nucleotides, the CDR3 is TGTGCCAGCAGCTTAGTCTCCAGGGATTATGTCAATGAGCAGTTCTTC. It specifies CASSLVSRDYVNEQFF.

This clonotype was observed many times. V and J are TRBV24-1 and TRBJ2-3, with D possibly being TRBD2 (6 bases). The CDR3 is 15 residues long. V was pared by 0 bases and J by 5 bases, with 11 bases between. Germline values: CDR1 KGHDR, CDR2 SFDVKD. The CDR3 nucleotides are TGTGCCACCAGTGATTTGCGTCTGGGGGGAGATACGCAGTATTTT. It yields the protein CATSDLRLGGDTQYF.

This clonotype was counted ten times or more. The chain combines TRBV12-3 or TRBV12-4 with TRBJ1-5, with unresolved D. There are 14 residues in the CDR3. Trimming pared 4 bases from V and 2 bases from J, leaving 9 bases between. The CDR3 loop reads CASSYGRRNQPQHF. DNA of the CDR3: TGTGCCAGCAGTTATGGCAGGCGCAATCAGCCCCAGCATTTT.